This T cell receptor (beta chain) appears in the sequencing data of a study of OX40 agonist ivuxolimab in advanced cancers. In the study overall: Ivuxolimab was a fully human IgG2 agonistic monoclonal antibody targeting the costimulatory receptor OX40 (CD134). A male proportion of 75% to 85% and a mean age of approximately 62 years, ranging from roughly 20 to 80, were recorded for the dose-escalation cohort. Three dose-escalation patients achieved partial responses, one with hepatocellular carcinoma and two with cutaneous melanoma. Among the roughly 52 dose-escalation patients, around 20 had hepatocellular carcinoma, some 15 melanoma, 9 renal cell carcinoma and 9 head and neck cancer. The paper covers the monotherapy dose-escalation part of the phase I ivuxolimab trial, which included N ≈ 50 patients. The point of sequencing TCRbeta in the periphery was to test whether ivuxolimab changed TCR sequence diversity and drove clonal T-cell expansion. Intravenous ivuxolimab was administered to patients every 2 weeks at six dose levels: 0.01, 0.1, 0.3, 1.5, 3 and 10 mg/kg. Prior anti-PD-1, anti-PD-L1 or anti-CTLA-4 therapy was permitted, and checkpoint inhibitors had been received by around 40% of dose-escalation patients.

Taken from the germline V gene (reference sequence), the CDR1 and CDR2 loops are LNHDA and SQIVND. The CDR3 has 17 amino acids, counting the end cysteine and phenylalanine. The entry retains the CDR3 DNA only, 51 bases that are in frame from base 1. Germline trimming amounts to 1 base on V and 6 bases on J, with 9 as the count of junction bases outside the gene matches. The study at large found these results: On average, CD8+ T cells showed more expanded clones than CD4+ T cells after ivuxolimab. In the 0.1-3.0 mg/kg groups, partial responders had among the lowest normalized peripheral clonal expansion, particularly in CD8+ T cells. At doses of 0.1 to 3.0 mg/kg, clonal expansion of both CD4+ and CD8+ blood T cells was observed from baseline to week 6. Low levels of normalized T-cell clonal expansion were also seen in some patients who did not respond. Which antigens the clonally expanded peripheral T cells were specific for was not determined.

Genomic DNA was extracted from sorted cells for sequencing of the TCRbeta CDR3 region. The immunoSEQ Assay was used for sequencing of TCRbeta CDR3 regions. The table comes from immuneACCESS by way of TCRdb, which keeps in-frame sequences with V and J called. Part of the clones is missing from these tables; in studies checked, under half for an unresolved V gene and the rest for unknown reasons. The sample table contains about 15,000 clones; only one count was recorded for roughly nine tenths of them. Around 64% of the sample belongs to the ten largest clones. Patients with autoimmune disease history or receiving systemic immunosuppression were excluded from the trial. Peripheral blood for TCR sequencing was collected from all dose cohorts at baseline, on cycle 4 day 1, and on cycle 7 day 1. The samples were taken from a phase I, first-in-human, multicenter, open-label dose-escalation trial of ivuxolimab. Adults with locally advanced or metastatic melanoma, renal cell carcinoma, hepatocellular carcinoma or head and neck squamous cell carcinoma were enrolled in the trial. CD4+ and CD8+ T cells were sorted separately from peripheral blood before TCR sequencing.

In regard to this clone: This receptor's antigen is unknown. Base qualities were left out, and no much larger clone turns up one base away.

Sequences were derived from CD4+ or CD8+ T cells sorted from blood, sampled in a trial of the OX40 agonist ivuxolimab. Recombination linked TRBV19 to TRBJ2-2; 9 central bases correspond to TRBD2. The TCR originated in an adult with an advanced solid tumor such as melanoma, head and neck, liver or kidney cancer. The CDR3 protein is CASSIVWASGIPGELFF. The base sequence is TGTGCCAGTAGTATAGTCTGGGCTAGCGGGATCCCCGGGGAGCTGTTTTTT.